This record covers a single T cell receptor (beta chain). The entry originates in a study of identical twins. V lost 1 base and J 6 bases, leaving 10 bases between the germline ends. CDR1 is LGHNA, CDR2 YSLEER, per germline. The CDR3 spans 14 residues. In TCRdb, the 5' RACE reads were re-called with MiXCR into one record per CDR3 protein. Of about 700,000 distinct CDR3 sequences in the sample, over 8.5% are singletons; the top ten hold 0.75% to 1%. These same records also appear under a second study, on yellow fever vaccine responses in identical twins.

The sequenced sample was PBMCs. This sequence was found in a woman aged 18-35 years in good health. The V call is TRBV4-3, the J call TRBJ2-1; maybe TRBD1 (5 bases). The DNA of the CDR3 is TGCGCCAGCAGCCAAGGAGACAGACTCAATGAGCAGTTCTTC. Encoded protein: CASSQGDRLNEQFF.